The 3 T cell receptor beta chains in this list originate from one sample, sequenced in a study of T cell repertoires in cytomegalovirus infection. These TCRs' antigens remain unknown. TCRdb reprocessed the reads with MiXCR, giving one entry per CDR3 protein. The sample has 450,000 to 600,000 distinct CDR3 sequences, 33% seen once. Specimen: cultured PBMCs, collected from culture after CMV antigen stimulation. These receptor sequences come from a human donor in good health (CMV status not recorded). Some clones in this sample may be carry-over from other donors' samples.

The table lists this clonotype with a few counts. The chain links TRBV11-2 to TRBJ2-7, with 11 bases aligning to TRBD1. The CDR3 has 21 residues. After removal of 4 bases from V and 2 bases from J, the junction contained 22 bases not matched to a gene. Germline CDR1 reads SGHAT; CDR2 reads FQNNGV. The CDR3 DNA sequence: TGTGCCAGCAGCTACCTCCGGGACAGGGGGTTGTTGGCGGGAAGGGCCTACGAGCAGTACTTC. Translating gives CASSYLRDRGLLAGRAYEQYF.

The chain links TRBV12-3 or TRBV12-4 to TRBJ1-2, with D maybe TRBD1 (5 bases). The CDR3 loop spans 13 amino acids. The V end lost 4 bases, the J end lost 8 bases, and 14 bases lay between the germline ends. DNA of the CDR3: TGTGCCAGCAGTTGGGGGGGGGTGGACGGCTACACCTTC. Protein: CASSWGGVDGYTF.

The gene calls are TRBV7-2 and TRBJ2-1; either TRBD1 or TRBD2 may supply D (5 bases each). The germline V gene has CDR1 SGHTA and CDR2 FQGNSA. Trimming removed 5 bases at V and 4 bases at J, with 12 bases between. The CDR3 has 14 amino acids. CDR3 nucleotide sequence: TGTGCCAGCAGCCCCTGGGACGGATACAATGAGCAGTTCTTC. Protein sequence: CASSPWDGYNEQFF.